Listed below are T cell receptor beta chains from one sample, sequenced in a study of blood T cell repertoires in COVID-19. Sequencing used immunoSEQ multiplex PCR; TCRdb keeps in-frame clones, though not all of them. This sample has 42,000 or so clones, with about four fifths found just once. What was sequenced was peripheral blood. The receptor source for this set is a man in his forties with active or convalescent COVID-19. The CDR3 runs from the conserved cysteine through the conserved F or W. A D gene is named only where the DNA matches it firmly.

CASSLSAETEAFF TRBJ1-1 TRBV12-3/TRBV12-4 NA
CAWSVAGADTQYF TRBJ2-3 TRBV30 NA
CASSPAGEGEDTQYF TRBJ2-3 TRBV28 NA
CASSVEEGIRNSPLHF TRBJ1-6 TRBV9 NA
CASSFGTDGNTIYF TRBJ1-3 TRBV5-6 TRBD1
CASAQIAGSYNEQFF TRBJ2-1 TRBV6-4 TRBD2
CASRWQGTGELFF TRBJ2-2 TRBV6-4 NA
CASSSPHGDLNEKLFF TRBJ1-4 TRBV6-6 NA
CASSSGLVNNEQFF TRBJ2-1 TRBV7-9 TRBD2
CASSPQAGGLGDTQYF TRBJ2-3 TRBV11-3 TRBD2
CASTATNEKLFF TRBJ1-4 TRBV4-1 NA
CSVGRDRSEQYF TRBJ2-7 TRBV29-1 NA
CAIGTGVSPYEQYF TRBJ2-7 TRBV2 TRBD1
CAIWEGTITEAFF TRBJ1-1 TRBV10-3 NA
CASSSPVRGNTGELFF TRBJ2-2 TRBV11-3 NA
CASSRITSSYNEQFF TRBJ2-1 TRBV5-1 NA
CASTIGGTAYGYTF TRBJ1-2 TRBV7-2 TRBD1
CASSSDSLEVSGHSPLHF TRBJ1-6 TRBV4-3 NA
CASSFYGQPQHF TRBJ1-5 TRBV7-2 NA
CASTSTSIPDGYTF TRBJ1-2 TRBV28 NA
CASSDDTRQGGELFF TRBJ2-2 TRBV5-1 NA
CASSLWDRGGSPLHF TRBJ1-6 TRBV27 TRBD1
CASSRDTTSYNEQFF TRBJ2-1 TRBV2 NA
CASSGLANYFYEQYF TRBJ2-7 TRBV6-5 TRBD2
CASSLMTQGAAKNIQYF TRBJ2-4 TRBV5-4 TRBD1
CASSPGSYNSPLHF TRBJ1-6 TRBV4-3 NA
CASSAFQGAISGNTIYF TRBJ1-3 TRBV9 TRBD1
CASHQPGQGNGYTF TRBJ1-2 TRBV19 TRBD1
CAICAGTGDNEQFF TRBJ2-1 TRBV10-3 TRBD1
CASTTTPSGEKLFF TRBJ1-4 TRBV3-1/TRBV3-2 NA
CASSPQRDRSYNEQFF TRBJ2-1 TRBV7-9 NA
CATAGRDTYEQYF TRBJ2-7 TRBV24-1 NA
CASSRQSSGSTDTQYF TRBJ2-3 TRBV3-1/TRBV3-2 TRBD2
CASSISGSASVNEQFF TRBJ2-1 TRBV5-1 TRBD2
CASSPHAGTRGYEQYF TRBJ2-7 TRBV4-2 TRBD2
CASSQDLGGIYEQYF TRBJ2-7 TRBV4-2 NA
CASSKEASTNEKLFF TRBJ1-4 TRBV7-8 NA
CASSAGFPNEQYF TRBJ2-7 TRBV25-1 NA
CASSVVPGEQYF TRBJ2-7 TRBV9 NA
CASSPGLAGGRSSYEQYF TRBJ2-7 TRBV11-2 TRBD2
CAIRDRETQYF TRBJ2-5 TRBV10-3 TRBD1
CASNTGASNQPQHF TRBJ1-5 TRBV2 TRBD1
CASQERHYNSPLHF TRBJ1-6 TRBV6-5 NA